This TCR beta chain was identified during a study of Ad26.COV2.S vaccination and SARS-CoV-2 variants (dated by TCRdb to the early 2020s). As for the study more broadly: TCRbeta repertoire sequencing was used to assess the specificity and breadth of SARS-CoV-2-reactive T cell receptors after Ad26.COV2.S vaccination. A total of some 30 samples were included in the TCR-sequenced set, comprising 19 Ad26.COV2.S vaccine recipients, 5 placebo recipients and 8 SARS-CoV-2 convalescent individuals. The full study reports these points: The authors noted that total T cell responses may have been underestimated by the TCR breadth and depth analyses. Spike-specific TCR breadth was higher in Ad26.COV2.S recipients than in placebo recipients (P = 0.0014). Vaccine and placebo recipients had similar non-spike TCR breadth, a finding consistent with the vaccine containing only spike. Substantial breadth of spike-specific CD8+ and CD4+ T cell responses was reported after vaccination.

A few counts support this clone. The specificity of this receptor is unknown. Qualities for individual bases were not recorded, and no much larger clone is one base off. The intended sense of this specimen's time point label: individuals recovered from natural SARS-CoV-2 infection. Trimming removed 6 bases from V and 0 bases from J, leaving 22 bases between the germline ends. Including the terminal cysteine and phenylalanine, the CDR3 comprises 17 residues. Kept here is only the CDR3 DNA, which spans 51 bases and is read in frame from base 1. CDR1 and CDR2, looked up from the germline V gene, are SGDLS and YYNGEE. The immunoSEQ Assay was the method used to sequence TCRbeta CDR3 regions. After extraction, genomic DNA underwent amplification by bias-controlled multiplex PCR, followed by high-throughput sequencing. From the authors' description of their analysis: Collapsing and filtering of sequences were performed to quantify the absolute abundance of each unique TCRbeta CDR3 region. T cell fraction was estimated by normalizing TCRbeta template counts to usable DNA, with usable DNA measured through amplification of reference genes found in all nucleated cells. Repertoire TCRs were annotated as SARS-CoV-2-specific by exact matching of V gene, CDR3 amino acid sequence and J gene to a known reactive TCR set. The reference SARS-CoV-2 TCR set was obtained from MIRA and was filtered for enrichment in COVID-19-positive ImmuneCODE repertoires, whereby public or cross-reactive TCRs were removed. Based on the MIRA antigens, annotated TCRs were further analysed at the level of specific ORF or position within ORF. Breadth was defined as the number of annotated unique rearrangements divided by the total number of unique productive rearrangements, and depth was defined as the summed frequency of the annotated unique rearrangements. Group comparisons of TCR breadth used two-sided Wilcoxon rank-sum tests. This immuneACCESS table, as held by TCRdb, lists in-frame sequences with V and J called but not all clones. Of the missing ones, under half trace to an unresolved V gene in checked studies; the others have no known cause. The V and J calls and clone size come from that table; D and trimming were worked out from the DNA. The sample table holds tens of thousands of clones, of which approximately 81% were seen once. The top ten clones comprise 15% to 20% of the sample.

Sequencing used peripheral blood, obtained after recovery from COVID-19. In this chain, TRBV9 is recombined with TRBJ2-7; TRBD1 could be the D gene, as 5 bases match. This TCR came from a human donor who had recovered from COVID-19. The CDR3 region reads CASITHQSGSFSYEQYF. The sequence in DNA is TGTGCCAGCATTACACACCAATCAGGGTCCTTCTCCTACGAGCAGTACTTC.